This T cell receptor beta chain was documented in a study of blood T cell repertoires in COVID-19 (TCRdb year 2020). Context from the whole study: Samples from collaborators originated in the United States, Italy and Spain and spanned both the acute and convalescent phases of COVID-19. The prospective study material was composed of cDNA or gDNA derived from T cells, B-cell-depleted T cells, or PBMCs. Deeply sampled blood TCRbeta repertoires from subjects exposed to, actively infected with, or recovered from COVID-19 were included in the dataset. The repertoires were released in a freely available public database intended as a resource for research on the immune response to SARS-CoV-2. Samples came from the ongoing ImmuneRACE study (first 160 participants) plus 1,254 subjects from 6 global collaborators. Sample metadata almost always included a de-identified subject ID, COVID-19 status, age in years and sex. Where HLA class I and class II types were available, the types were taken from metadata supplied by the sample provider, not from assay-based typing. Points the paper makes about the study in general: The amount of clinical and demographic metadata varied by source and participant and was provided uncurated.

The CDR3 runs 12 residues from the cysteine to the phenylalanine. Solely the CDR3 DNA is kept, with 36 bases framed from the first base. The junction shows trimming of 4 bases on V and 3 bases on J, plus 10 bases between the germline ends. CDR1 and CDR2 are drawn from the germline V gene: SQVTM, ANQGSEA. TCRbeta CDR3 regions were amplified from genomic DNA by means of the immunoSEQ Assay, a bias-controlled multiplex PCR. Per the authors' processing: The number of nucleated cells in each sample was estimated by amplification of reference gene primers within the assay. To quantify the absolute abundance of each unique TCRbeta CDR3 rearrangement, sequence reads were collapsed and filtered. Productive Simpson clonality was computed per sample as the square root of Simpson's diversity index over productive rearrangements. The table comes from immuneACCESS by way of TCRdb, which keeps in-frame sequences with V and J called. Part of the clones is missing from these tables; in studies checked, under half for an unresolved V gene and the rest for unknown reasons. V, J and clone size are taken as reported in that table, and D and trimming were inferred from the DNA itself. For this sample there are under 130,000 clones; about 75% appear just once. The ten top clones hold roughly a fifth of the sample.

Whole blood was collected in K2EDTA tubes by collaborating institutions according to the institutions' own protocols. Collaborator samples were shipped for TCRbeta analysis as frozen whole blood, isolated PBMCs, or DNA extracted from either sample type. This clone has a handful of counts. The target of this receptor is not known. No much larger clone exists at a distance of one base, and base qualities are not known. Sequenced input: peripheral blood. Recombination joined TRBV29-1 with TRBJ2-7; the D segment could be TRBD2, given 5 matching bases. This TCR derives from a woman aged 65 to 85 with acute or convalescent COVID-19. Here is the DNA: TGCAGCGTTGCAACAGACTACTACGAGCAGTACTTC. This is translated as CSVATDYYEQYF.